This T cell receptor (beta chain) is drawn from a study of control samples from healthy donors and cancer patients (dated by TCRdb to the early 2020s). CDR3 length: 12 amino acids, cysteine to phenylalanine. This entry keeps only the CDR3 DNA: 36 bases, framed from base 1. The junction shows trimming of 7 bases on V and 4 bases on J, and the gene matches do not reach 3 bases of it. The germline V gene provides CDR1 SGHTA and CDR2 FQGNSA. Library prep was done by the immunoSEQ multiplex PCR assay. As stored in TCRdb, this immuneACCESS dataset retains in-frame rearrangements with V and J assigned. A fraction of the clones does not appear; measured against another copy, unresolved V genes explain less than half of the discrepancy, and the remainder lacks a known reason. For this sample there are about 49,000 clones; 80% to 90% appear just once. Approximately 3% of the sample is held by the ten biggest clonotypes.

About this clone itself: Its specific antigen is unknown. Base qualities are missing; no much larger clone stands one base away.

This chain joins TRBV7-2 to TRBJ1-2, with 7 middle bases fitting TRBD1. Sequencing was performed on PBMCs. The TCR comes from a woman in her fifties or sixties with lung cancer. DNA sequence: TGTGCCAGCAACCCAGGGGGCTATGGCTACACCTTC. This translates into CASNPGGYGYTF.